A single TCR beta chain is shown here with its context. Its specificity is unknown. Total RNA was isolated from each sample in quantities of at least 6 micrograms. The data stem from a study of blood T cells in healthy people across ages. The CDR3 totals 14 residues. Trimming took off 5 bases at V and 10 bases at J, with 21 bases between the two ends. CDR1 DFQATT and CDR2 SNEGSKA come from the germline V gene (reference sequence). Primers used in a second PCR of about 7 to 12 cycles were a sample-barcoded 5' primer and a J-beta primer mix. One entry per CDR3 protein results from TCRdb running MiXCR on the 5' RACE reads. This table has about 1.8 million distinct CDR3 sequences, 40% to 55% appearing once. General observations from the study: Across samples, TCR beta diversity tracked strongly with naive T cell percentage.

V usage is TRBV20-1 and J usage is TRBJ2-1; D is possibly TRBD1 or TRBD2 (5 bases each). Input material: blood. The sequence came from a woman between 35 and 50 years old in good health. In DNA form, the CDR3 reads TGCAGTGCTGATCCCGGGGCCAGTGGCTACGAGCAGTTCTTC. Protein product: CSADPGASGYEQFF.